The 11 T cell receptor beta chains below all came from one sample that was sequenced in a study of a mutant IDH1 vaccine in newly diagnosed glioma. Here immunoSEQ multiplex PCR was the method, and the copy in TCRdb shows in-frame clones only, minus some. The table records about 88,000 clones, roughly 87% of them present only once. Time point in this sample: baseline, week 1 (first vaccination visit). Stated treatment: pre-vaccination baseline after standard-of-care therapy. Sequencing was performed on PBMCs, taken from a glioma patient treated with radiotherapy, temozolomide or both. The receptors originated from a man aged 35 to 55 with glioma. Some clones in this sample may be carry-over from other donors' samples.

The chain is built from TRBV19 and TRBJ1-1, with a weak D call TRBD1 (6 bases). V was shortened by 6 bases and J by 4 bases, with 12 bases between the two germline ends. The CDR3 runs to 13 residues. Per the germline V gene, CDR1 is LNHDA and CDR2 is SQIVND (reference sequence). CDR3 amino acids: CASRMRGGTEAFF. The CDR3 coding sequence is TGTGCCAGTAGGATGAGGGGGGGCACTGAAGCTTTCTTT.

The chain joins TRBV7-6 to TRBJ2-1; either TRBD1 or TRBD2 may supply D (6 bases each). Between the trimmed V and J ends, which lost 8 bases and 6 bases, there was a span of 11 bases. CDR1 and CDR2 from the germline V gene are SGHVS and FNYEAQ. The CDR3 extends over 12 amino acids. This CDR3 reads CASVGGSNEQFF. The CDR3 DNA reads TGTGCCAGCGTAGGGGGGTCCAATGAGCAGTTCTTC.

J is TRBJ1-4 and V is TRBV5-1, with D hard to call. Germline CDR1 reads SGHRS; CDR2 reads YFSETQ. This CDR3 is built from 13 residues. V shed 2 bases and J shed 8 bases, with 10 bases lying between them. The CDR3 spells CASSFRPMEKLFF. CDR3 DNA sequence: TGCGCCAGCAGCTTTAGGCCCATGGAAAAACTGTTTTTT.

V and J are TRBV15 and TRBJ1-2; 8 bases line up with TRBD1. V lost 4 bases, J lost 8 bases, and 6 bases stayed unmatched. CDR3 length: 13 residues. Germline CDR1 is LNHNV and CDR2 is YYDKDF (reference sequence). CDR3 region: CATSKTGDGGYTF. CDR3 DNA sequence: TGTGCCACCAGCAAGACAGGGGATGGCGGCTACACCTTC.

As concerns this clone: The same CDR3 can be traced to other DNA sequences in this sample. The chain has TRBV5-1 and TRBJ2-5; D is possibly TRBD2 (6 bases). Germline-derived CDR1 and CDR2 are SGHRS and YFSETQ. The CDR3 is made up of 13 amino acids. Trimming cost V 4 bases and J 4 bases, with 11 bases left between them. CDR3 protein: CASSLGGSETQYF. As DNA, the CDR3 is TGCGCCAGCAGCCTTGGGGGGTCAGAGACCCAGTACTTC.

The V call is TRBV6-1, the J call TRBJ1-1; D is uncertain. The ends were cut back, 10 bases at V and 1 base at J, with 16 bases in the middle. Germline V gene data show CDR1 as MNHNS and CDR2 as SASEGT. This CDR3 has 14 amino acids. The CDR3 DNA reads TGTGCCACGCAGCATACCCCAGGGAACACTGAAGCTTTCTTT. This codes for CATQHTPGNTEAFF.

The chain has TRBV15 and TRBJ1-2; possible D gene TRBD1, 6 bases. The CDR3 spans 17 residues. Germline-derived CDR1 and CDR2 are LNHNV and YYDKDF (reference sequence). Trimming pared 0 bases from V and 4 bases from J, leaving 18 bases between. The DNA of the CDR3 is TGTGCCACCAGCAGAGATAGAACAGGGAAGATGGGCTATGGCTACACCTTC. Translating it yields CATSRDRTGKMGYGYTF.

The chain combines TRBV18 with TRBJ2-2; D is ambiguous. Germline CDR1 is KGHSH and CDR2 is LQKENI. V was cut by 0 bases and J by 3 bases, with 8 bases left in between. The CDR3 covers 15 residues. The CDR3 loop is CASSPPNGHTGELFF. As DNA, the CDR3 is TGTGCCAGCTCACCACCAAACGGACACACCGGGGAGCTGTTTTTT.

This rearrangement joins TRBV2 to TRBJ1-6, with D unresolved. Germline values: CDR1 SNHLY, CDR2 FYNNEI. The CDR3 is made up of 16 amino acids. Trimming took off 8 bases at V and 6 bases at J, with 20 bases between the two ends. The CDR3 DNA reads TGTGCCAGCGAACCAAACAACGGAGGGTTTAATTCACCCCTCCACTTT. Translated: CASEPNNGGFNSPLHF.

The sample holds one count of this clone. The chain links TRBV5-4 to TRBJ1-5; no reliable D call. Between the trimmed V and J ends, which lost 0 bases and 11 bases, there was a span of 18 bases. The CDR3 sequence is 15 residues long. CDR1 and CDR2 (germline): SGHNT, YYREEE (reference sequence). As DNA, the CDR3 is TGTGCCAGCAGCTTGGACAGTACGCTCCCTCTGGCCCAGCATTTT. Its protein is CASSLDSTLPLAQHF.

This clone appeared a single time. This chain connects TRBV9 to TRBJ2-5, with D maybe TRBD1 (6 bases). This CDR3 comprises 14 residues. The germline V gene has CDR1 SGDLS and CDR2 YYNGEE. V was pared by 3 bases and J by 5 bases, with 14 bases between. CDR3 sequence: CASSETGIGETQYF. The CDR3 coding sequence is TGTGCCAGCAGCGAAACAGGGATCGGGGAGACCCAGTACTTC.